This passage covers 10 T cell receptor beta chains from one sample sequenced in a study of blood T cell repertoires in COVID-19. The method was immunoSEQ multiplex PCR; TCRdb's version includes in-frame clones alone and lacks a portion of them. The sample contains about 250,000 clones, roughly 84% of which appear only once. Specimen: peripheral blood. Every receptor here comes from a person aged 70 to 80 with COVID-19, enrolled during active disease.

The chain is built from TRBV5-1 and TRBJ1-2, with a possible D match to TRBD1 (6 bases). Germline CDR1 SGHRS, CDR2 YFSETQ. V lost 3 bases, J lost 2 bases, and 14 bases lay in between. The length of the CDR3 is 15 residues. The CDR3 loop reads CASSYSTGSNYGYTF. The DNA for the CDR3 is TGCGCCAGCAGCTACTCTACAGGGTCCAACTATGGCTACACCTTC.

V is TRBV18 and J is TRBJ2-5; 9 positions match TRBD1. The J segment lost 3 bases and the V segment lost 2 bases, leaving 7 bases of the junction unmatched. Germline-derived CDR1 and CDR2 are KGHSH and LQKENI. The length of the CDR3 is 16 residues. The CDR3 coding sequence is TGTGCCAGCTCACCATGGGACAGGGCGTCTGAAGAGACCCAGTACTTC. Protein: CASSPWDRASEETQYF.

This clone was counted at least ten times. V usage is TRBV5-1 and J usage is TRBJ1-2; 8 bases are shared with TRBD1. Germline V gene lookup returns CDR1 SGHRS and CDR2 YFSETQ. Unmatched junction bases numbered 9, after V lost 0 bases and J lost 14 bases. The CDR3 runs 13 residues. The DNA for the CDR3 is TGCGCCAGCAGCTTGGACCCACAGGGGGTCGGGACCTTC. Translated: CASSLDPQGVGTF.

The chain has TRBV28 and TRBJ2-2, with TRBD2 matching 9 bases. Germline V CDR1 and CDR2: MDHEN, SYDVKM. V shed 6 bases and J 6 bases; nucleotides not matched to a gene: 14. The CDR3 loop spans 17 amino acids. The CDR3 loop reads CASSRGGTSRKAGELFF. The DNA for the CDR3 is TGTGCCAGCAGCCGGGGGGGGACTAGCAGGAAGGCCGGGGAGCTGTTTTTT.

CDR3 protein: CASSPRPSGSYNEQFF. CDR3 sequence (DNA): TGCGCCAGCAGCCCTAGACCCAGCGGCTCCTACAATGAGCAGTTCTTC. V is TRBV4-3 and J is TRBJ2-1; weak D call: TRBD2 (5 bases). Trimming stripped 4 bases from V and 0 bases from J, with 13 bases between. Germline CDR1 reads LGHNA; CDR2 reads YSLEER. The CDR3 runs to 16 residues.

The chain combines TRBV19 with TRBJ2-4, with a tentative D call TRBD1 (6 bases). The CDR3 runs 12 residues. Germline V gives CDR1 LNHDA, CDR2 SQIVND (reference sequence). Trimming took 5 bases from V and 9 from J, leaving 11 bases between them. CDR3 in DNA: TGTGCCAGTAGTCAGGGGCTGGGCATTCAGTACTTC. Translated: CASSQGLGIQYF.

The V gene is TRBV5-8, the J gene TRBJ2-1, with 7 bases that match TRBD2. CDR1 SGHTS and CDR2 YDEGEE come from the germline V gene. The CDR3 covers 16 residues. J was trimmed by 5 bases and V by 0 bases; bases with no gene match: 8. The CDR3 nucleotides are TGTGCCAGCAGCTTGGGGTCCATGCTAGCGGACAATGAGCAGTTCTTC. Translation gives CASSLGSMLADNEQFF.

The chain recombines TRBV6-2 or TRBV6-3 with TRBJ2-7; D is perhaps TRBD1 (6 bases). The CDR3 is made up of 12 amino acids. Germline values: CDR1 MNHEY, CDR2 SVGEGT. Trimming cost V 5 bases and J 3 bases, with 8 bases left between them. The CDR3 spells CASSQGFYEQYF. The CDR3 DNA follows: TGTGCCAGCAGTCAGGGGTTCTACGAGCAGTACTTC.

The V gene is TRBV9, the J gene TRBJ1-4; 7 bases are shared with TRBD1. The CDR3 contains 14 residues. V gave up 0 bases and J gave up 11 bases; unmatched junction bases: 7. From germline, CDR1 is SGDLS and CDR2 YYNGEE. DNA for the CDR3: TGTGCCAGCAGCGTAGACAGGGGTAGTACGAAACTGTTTTTT. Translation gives CASSVDRGSTKLFF.

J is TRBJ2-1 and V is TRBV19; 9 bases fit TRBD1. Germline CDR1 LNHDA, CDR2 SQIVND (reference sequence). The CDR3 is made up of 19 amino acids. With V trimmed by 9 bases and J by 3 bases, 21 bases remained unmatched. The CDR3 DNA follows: TGTGCCAGCCGGGTGGCAGCGAACAGGGGGCAGAGACACTACAATGAGCAGTTCTTC. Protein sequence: CASRVAANRGQRHYNEQFF.